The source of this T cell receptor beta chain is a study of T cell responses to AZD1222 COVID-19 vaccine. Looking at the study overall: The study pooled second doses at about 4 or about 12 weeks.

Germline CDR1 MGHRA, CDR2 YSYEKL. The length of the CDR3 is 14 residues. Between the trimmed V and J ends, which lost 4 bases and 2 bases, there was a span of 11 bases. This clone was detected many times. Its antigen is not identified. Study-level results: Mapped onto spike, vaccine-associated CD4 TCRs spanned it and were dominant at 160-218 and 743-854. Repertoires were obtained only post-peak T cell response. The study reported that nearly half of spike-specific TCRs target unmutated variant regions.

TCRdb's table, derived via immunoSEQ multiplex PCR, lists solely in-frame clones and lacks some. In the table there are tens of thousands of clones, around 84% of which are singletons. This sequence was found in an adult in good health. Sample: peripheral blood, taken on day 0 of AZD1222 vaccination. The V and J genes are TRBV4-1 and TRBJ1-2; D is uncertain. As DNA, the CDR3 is TGCGCCAGCAGCCTCCTGACGGGGAACTATGGCTACACCTTC. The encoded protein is CASSLLTGNYGYTF.